Below are 16 T cell receptor beta chains sequenced from a single sample in a study of blood T cell repertoires in COVID-19. Profiled with immunoSEQ multiplex PCR; TCRdb holds only in-frame clones, not every one. The sample records fewer than 200,000 clones, about 85% being singletons. The sequenced sample was peripheral blood. Source of these receptors: a man between 60 and 70 years old who had recovered from COVID-19.

The chain carries TRBV19 and TRBJ2-7; D is perhaps TRBD1 (6 bases). In germline, CDR1 is LNHDA, CDR2 SQIVND (reference sequence). The ends were cut back, 5 bases at V and 2 bases at J, with 16 bases in the middle. The CDR3 contains 15 residues. CDR3 protein: CASSLQGRTAYEQYF. CDR3 nucleotides: TGTGCCAGTAGTCTCCAGGGGCGGACCGCCTACGAGCAGTACTTC.

The chain carries TRBV6-5 and TRBJ2-7, with 9 bases aligning to TRBD1. V trimming: 5 bases; J trimming: 2 bases; junction bases outside the gene matches: 7. This CDR3 has 15 residues. CDR1 and CDR2 (germline): MNHEY, SVGAGI. The CDR3 reads CASSQDRGTTYEQYF. CDR3 in DNA: TGTGCCAGCAGTCAGGACAGGGGAACGACCTACGAGCAGTACTTC.

The chain joins TRBV11-3 to TRBJ2-1; 8 bases fit TRBD1. This CDR3 has 17 residues. The germline gives CDR1 SGHNT, CDR2 YENEEA. The ends lost 5 bases at V and 12 bases at J; junction bases unmatched: 21. In DNA form, the CDR3 reads TGTGCCAGCAGCCCCGGGCTTCAGGGGGCGCCCCAAATCGGGCAGTTCTTC. It specifies CASSPGLQGAPQIGQFF.

The V call is TRBV4-3, the J call TRBJ2-1; 12 bases line up with TRBD2. V lost 1 base to trimming and J lost 4 bases; unmatched junction nucleotides: 5. CDR1 and CDR2 from the germline V gene are LGHNA and YSLEER. The CDR3 has 17 residues. CDR3 DNA sequence: TGCGCCAGCAGCCAAGCCCTGACTAGCGGGGGTTACAATGAGCAGTTCTTC. Amino acids: CASSQALTSGGYNEQFF.

The chain carries TRBV4-3 and TRBJ1-2; TRBD1 aligns across 12 bases. The CDR3 consists of 15 residues. Unmatched junction bases numbered 2, after V lost 0 bases and J lost 6 bases. From germline, CDR1 is LGHNA and CDR2 YSLEER. In DNA, the CDR3 is TGCGCCAGCAGCCAAGATCGGGACAGGGGGCATGGCTACACCTTC. Its translation: CASSQDRDRGHGYTF.

The V call is TRBV7-2, the J call TRBJ2-3; 7 bases are shared with TRBD1. V was pared by 4 bases and J by 2 bases, with 3 bases of the junction left unmatched. CDR3 length equals 14 residues. Germline V gene data show CDR1 as SGHTA and CDR2 as FQGNSA. The CDR3 coding sequence is TGTGCCAGCAGCTGGACAGGCGTCACAGATACGCAGTATTTT. Its protein is CASSWTGVTDTQYF.

The chain employs TRBV27 and TRBJ1-1; TRBD1 aligns across 8 bases. This CDR3 is built from 14 residues. The ends lost 3 bases at V and 3 bases at J; junction bases unmatched: 3. The germline CDR1 and CDR2 sequences are MNHEY and SMNVEV (reference sequence). The CDR3 sequence is CASSFRGQDTEAFF. The CDR3 DNA reads as TGTGCCAGCAGTTTCAGGGGGCAGGACACTGAAGCTTTCTTT.

This clone showed up just once. DNA for the CDR3: TGTGCCAGCAGTAACGACAGGGGAAACACTGAAGCTTTCTTT. It specifies CASSNDRGNTEAFF. This rearrangement joins TRBV6-5 to TRBJ1-1; 8 positions match TRBD1. The V segment lost 5 bases and the J segment 2 bases; nucleotides outside the gene matches: 4. This CDR3 comprises 14 residues. Germline V gene data show CDR1 as MNHEY and CDR2 as SVGAGI.

The V and J genes are TRBV3-1 (or the pseudogene TRBV3-2) and TRBJ2-3; no definite D call. The CDR3 is 14 amino acids. CDR1 and CDR2 from the germline V gene are LGHDT and YNNKEL (reference sequence). V was trimmed by 0 bases and J by 11 bases, leaving 15 bases between them. CDR3 protein: CASSQDRTVSVQYF. DNA of the CDR3: TGTGCCAGCAGCCAAGACCGCACGGTCTCGGTGCAGTATTTT.

V usage is TRBV27 and J usage is TRBJ2-1, with 9 bases that match TRBD1. Germline CDR1 is MNHEY and CDR2 is SMNVEV (reference sequence). After removal of 8 bases from V and 4 bases from J, the junction contained 6 bases not matched to a gene. The CDR3 spans 14 residues. The CDR3 nucleotides read TGTGCCAGCCACACCGGGACAGGGTACAATGAGCAGTTCTTC. Residues: CASHTGTGYNEQFF.

The J gene is TRBJ2-1, the V gene TRBV9, with 11 bases aligning to TRBD2. This CDR3 has 16 residues. The V gene end was trimmed by 4 bases and the J gene end by 9 bases; junction bases not matched to a gene: 12. In germline, CDR1 is SGDLS, CDR2 YYNGEE. The CDR3 sequence: CASSLIPLAGGIEQFF. For the CDR3, the DNA is TGTGCCAGCAGCCTCATCCCCCTAGCGGGGGGTATTGAGCAGTTCTTC. The full variable domain, completed using reference TRBV9 and TRBJ2-1, is DSGVTQTPKHLITATGQRVTLRCSPRSGDLSVYWYQQSLDQGLQFLIQYYNGEERAKGNILERFSAQQFPDLHSELNLSSLELGDSALYFCASSLIPLAGGIEQFFGPGTRLTVL.

The chain employs TRBV9 and TRBJ1-2, with D hard to call. The germline V and J ends were trimmed by 0 bases and 12 bases, with 15 bases remaining between them. Germline CDR1 is SGDLS and CDR2 is YYNGEE. The CDR3 consists of 13 residues. The CDR3 region is CASSVVPGRENTF. CDR3 coding DNA: TGTGCCAGCAGCGTAGTCCCTGGGAGGGAGAACACCTTC.

This rearrangement joins TRBV16 to TRBJ1-1; D is perhaps TRBD1 (5 bases). The V gene lost 4 bases and the J gene lost 5 bases, with 8 bases spanning the gap. The CDR3 sequence is 12 residues long. Germline CDR1 is KGHSY and CDR2 is FQNENV. CDR3 sequence: CASSLGVTEAFF. The CDR3 DNA follows: TGTGCCAGCAGCCTAGGGGTGACTGAAGCTTTCTTT.

This chain joins TRBV7-9 and TRBJ2-7; D not certain. V lost 3 bases and J lost 4, with 4 bases in between. This CDR3 is 11 amino acids long. Germline V CDR1 and CDR2: SEHNR, FQNEAQ (reference sequence). CDR3 amino acids: CASSFSYEQYF. The CDR3 nucleotides read TGTGCCAGCAGCTTTTCATACGAGCAGTACTTC.

The V gene is TRBV5-4, the J gene TRBJ2-1; D is undetermined. The CDR3 runs to 14 residues. Trimming stripped 0 bases from V and 9 bases from J, with 13 bases between. Germline V lookup: CDR1 SGHNT, CDR2 YYREEE (reference sequence). CDR3 bases: TGTGCCAGCAGCTTGGACCCGACATACGGTGAGCAGTTCTTC. It encodes CASSLDPTYGEQFF.

The chain is built from TRBV5-1 and TRBJ1-2; a weak D match, TRBD1 (5 bases). Trimming pared 4 bases from V and 4 bases from J, leaving 26 bases between. The germline V gene encodes CDR1 SGHRS and CDR2 YFSETQ. This CDR3 has 18 residues. The CDR3 DNA is TGCGCCAGCAGCGGCGGAGACGGACGTCCAGACGGGGGCTATGGCTACACCTTC. Translating gives CASSGGDGRPDGGYGYTF.